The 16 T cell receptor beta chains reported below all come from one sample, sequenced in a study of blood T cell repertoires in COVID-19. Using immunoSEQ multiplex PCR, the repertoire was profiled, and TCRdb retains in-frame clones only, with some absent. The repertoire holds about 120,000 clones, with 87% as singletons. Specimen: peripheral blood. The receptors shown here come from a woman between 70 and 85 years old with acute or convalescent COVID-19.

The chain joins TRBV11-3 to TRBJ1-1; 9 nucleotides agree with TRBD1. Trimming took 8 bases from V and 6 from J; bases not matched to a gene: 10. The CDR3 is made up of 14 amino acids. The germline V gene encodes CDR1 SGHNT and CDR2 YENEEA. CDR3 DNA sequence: TGTGCCAGCCGTCCCGGGACAGGGAATCCTGAAGCTTTCTTT. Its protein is CASRPGTGNPEAFF.

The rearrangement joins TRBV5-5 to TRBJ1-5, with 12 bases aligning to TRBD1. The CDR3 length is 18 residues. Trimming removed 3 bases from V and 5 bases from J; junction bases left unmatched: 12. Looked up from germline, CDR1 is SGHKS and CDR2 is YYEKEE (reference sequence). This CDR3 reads CASSSWPPGTGGDQPQHF. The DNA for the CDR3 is TGTGCCAGCAGCTCGTGGCCCCCCGGGACAGGGGGCGATCAGCCCCAGCATTTT.

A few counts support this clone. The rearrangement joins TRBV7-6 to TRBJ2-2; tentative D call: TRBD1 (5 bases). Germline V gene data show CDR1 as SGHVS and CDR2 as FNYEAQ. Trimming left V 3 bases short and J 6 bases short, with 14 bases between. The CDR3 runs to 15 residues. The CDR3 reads CASSFNTGSAGELFF. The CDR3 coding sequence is TGTGCCAGCAGCTTTAACACAGGCTCGGCCGGGGAGCTGTTTTTT.

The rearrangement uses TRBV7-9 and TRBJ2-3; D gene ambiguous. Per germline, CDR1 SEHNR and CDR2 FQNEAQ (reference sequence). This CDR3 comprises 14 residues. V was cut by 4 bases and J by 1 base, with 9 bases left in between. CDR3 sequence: CASSSDFRTDTQYF. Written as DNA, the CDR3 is TGTGCCAGCAGCTCAGACTTTCGCACAGATACGCAGTATTTT.

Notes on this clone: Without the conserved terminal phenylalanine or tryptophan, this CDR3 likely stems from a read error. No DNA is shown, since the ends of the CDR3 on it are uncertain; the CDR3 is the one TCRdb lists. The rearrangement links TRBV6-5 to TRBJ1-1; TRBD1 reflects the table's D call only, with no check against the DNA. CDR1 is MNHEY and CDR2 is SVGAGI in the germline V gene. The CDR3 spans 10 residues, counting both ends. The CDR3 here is CASSSQGLQV.

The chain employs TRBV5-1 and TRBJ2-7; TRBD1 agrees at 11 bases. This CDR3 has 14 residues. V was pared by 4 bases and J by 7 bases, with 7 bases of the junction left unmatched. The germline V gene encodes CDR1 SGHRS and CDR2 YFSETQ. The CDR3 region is CASSPGQGAREQYF. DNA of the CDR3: TGCGCCAGCAGCCCAGGACAGGGGGCGCGAGAGCAGTACTTC.

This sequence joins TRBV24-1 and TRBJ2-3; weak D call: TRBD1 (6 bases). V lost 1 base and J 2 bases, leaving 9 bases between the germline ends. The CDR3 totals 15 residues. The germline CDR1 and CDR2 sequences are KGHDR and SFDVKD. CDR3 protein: CATSDFVGATDTQYF. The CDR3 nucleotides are TGTGCCACCAGTGATTTCGTGGGGGCCACAGATACGCAGTATTTT.

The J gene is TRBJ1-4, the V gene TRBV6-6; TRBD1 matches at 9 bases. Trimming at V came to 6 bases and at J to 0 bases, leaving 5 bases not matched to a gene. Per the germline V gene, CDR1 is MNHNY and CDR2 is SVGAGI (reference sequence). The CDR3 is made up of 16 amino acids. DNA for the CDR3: TGTGCCAGCAGCCGAAGGACAGGGGCAACTAATGAAAAACTGTTTTTT. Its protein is CASSRRTGATNEKLFF.

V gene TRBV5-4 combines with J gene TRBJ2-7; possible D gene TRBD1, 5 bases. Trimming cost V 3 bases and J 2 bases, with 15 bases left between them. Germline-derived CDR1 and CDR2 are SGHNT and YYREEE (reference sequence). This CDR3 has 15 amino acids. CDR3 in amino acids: CASSSRRDPPYEQYF. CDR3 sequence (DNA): TGTGCCAGCAGCTCTCGCAGGGATCCCCCCTACGAGCAGTACTTC.

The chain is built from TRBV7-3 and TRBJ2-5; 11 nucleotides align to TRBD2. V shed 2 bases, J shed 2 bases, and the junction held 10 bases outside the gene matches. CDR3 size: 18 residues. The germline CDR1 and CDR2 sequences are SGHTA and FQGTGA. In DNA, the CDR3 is TGTGCCAGCAGCTTACACGGGACTAGCGGCTTGACTCAAGAGACCCAGTACTTC. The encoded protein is CASSLHGTSGLTQETQYF.

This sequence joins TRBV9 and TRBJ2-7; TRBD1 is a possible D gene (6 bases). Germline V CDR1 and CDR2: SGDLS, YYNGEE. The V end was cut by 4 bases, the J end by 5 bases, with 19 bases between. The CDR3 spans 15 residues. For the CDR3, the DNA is TGTGCCAGCAGCCTTCTTGGGCAGGGGATAGACGAGCAGTACTTC. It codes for CASSLLGQGIDEQYF.

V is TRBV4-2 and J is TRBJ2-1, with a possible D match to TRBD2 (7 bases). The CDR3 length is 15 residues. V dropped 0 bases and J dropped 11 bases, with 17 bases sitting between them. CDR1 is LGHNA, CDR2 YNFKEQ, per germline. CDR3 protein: CASSQEGGRGTKQFF. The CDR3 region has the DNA TGTGCCAGCAGCCAAGAAGGGGGACGGGGGACTAAGCAGTTCTTC.

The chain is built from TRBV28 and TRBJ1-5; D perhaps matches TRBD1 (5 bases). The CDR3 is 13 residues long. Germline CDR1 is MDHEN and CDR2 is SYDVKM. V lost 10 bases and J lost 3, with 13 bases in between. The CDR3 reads CAIRQGFNQPQHF. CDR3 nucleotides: TGTGCCATCCGTCAGGGCTTCAATCAGCCCCAGCATTTT.

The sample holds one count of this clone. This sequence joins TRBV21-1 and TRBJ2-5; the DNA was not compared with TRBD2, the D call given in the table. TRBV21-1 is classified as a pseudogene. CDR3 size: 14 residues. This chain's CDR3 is CASSLGLALETQYF. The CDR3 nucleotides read TGTGCCAGCAGCCTCGGACTAGCGCTGGAGACCCAGTACTTC.

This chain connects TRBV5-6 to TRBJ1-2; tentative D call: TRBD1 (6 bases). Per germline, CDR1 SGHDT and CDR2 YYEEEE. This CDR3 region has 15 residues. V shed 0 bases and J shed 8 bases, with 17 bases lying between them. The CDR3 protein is CASSLGDNARKGYTF. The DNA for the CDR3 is TGTGCCAGCAGCTTGGGGGACAATGCCCGTAAGGGCTACACCTTC. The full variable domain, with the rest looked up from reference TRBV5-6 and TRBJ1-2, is DAGVTQSPTHLIKTRGQQVTLRCSPKSGHDTVSWYQQALGQGPQFIFQYYEEEERQRGNFPDRFSGHQFPNYSSELNVNALLLGDSALYLCASSLGDNARKGYTFGSGTRLTVV.

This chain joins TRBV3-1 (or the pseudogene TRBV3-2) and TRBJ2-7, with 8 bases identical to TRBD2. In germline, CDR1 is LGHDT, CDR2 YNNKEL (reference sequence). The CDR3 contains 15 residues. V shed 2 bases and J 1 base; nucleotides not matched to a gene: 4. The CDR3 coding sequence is TGTGCCAGCAGCCAACGGGGGGGGCCTTCCTACGAGCAGTACTTC. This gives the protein CASSQRGGPSYEQYF.